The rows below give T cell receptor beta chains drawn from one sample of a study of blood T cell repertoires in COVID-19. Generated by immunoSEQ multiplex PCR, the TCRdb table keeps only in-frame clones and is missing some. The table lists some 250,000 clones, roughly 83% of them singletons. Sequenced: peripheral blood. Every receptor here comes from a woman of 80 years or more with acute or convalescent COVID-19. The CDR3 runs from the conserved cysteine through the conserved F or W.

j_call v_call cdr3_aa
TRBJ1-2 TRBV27 CASASLARGGYTF
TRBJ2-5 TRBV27 CASSPERGVKETQYF
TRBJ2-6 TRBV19 CASSTGEGGGANVLTF
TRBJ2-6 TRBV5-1 CASSPSTGGSGANVLTF
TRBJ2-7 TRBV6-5 CASQRGAAISYEQYF
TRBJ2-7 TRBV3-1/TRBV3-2 CASSLVTSGAYEQYF
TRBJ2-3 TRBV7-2 CASSTRTSGGADTQYF
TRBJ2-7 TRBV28 CASSLRTGPEQYF
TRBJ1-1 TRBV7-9 CASSPLSLQGNNEAFF
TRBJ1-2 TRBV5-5 CASSLVREGGYTF
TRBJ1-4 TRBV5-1 CASSLGDRDNEKLFF
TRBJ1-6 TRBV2 CASRLQQGYNSPLHF
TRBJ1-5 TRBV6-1 CASSEGRAGGNQPQHF
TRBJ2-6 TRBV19 CASSIVARGANVLTF
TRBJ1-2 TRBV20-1 CSANWAVGYTF